The present entry profiles one T cell receptor (beta chain) with its context. Antigen specificity is unknown. The sample has other DNA sequences that encode this CDR3 too. Assay used: immunoSEQ multiplex PCR; TCRdb lists only in-frame clones, some missing. The sample shows around 2,000,000 clones, roughly 94% of them seen only once. The sample is drawn from a study of shared clonotypes between healthy human individuals. Whole-study context: The plates for each donor numbered three CD4 naive, three CD4 memory, two CD8 naive and one CD8 memory. Overall study findings and caveats: Clonotype sharing across several donors was observed for about 5.5% of naive CD4 clonotypes.

CDR1 is SGDLS, CDR2 YYNGEE, per germline. V was shortened by 0 bases and J by 2 bases, with 9 bases between the two germline ends. The CDR3 spans 15 residues. The naive CD8 subset, CD45RO-negative cells positively selected for CCR7, excluded terminally differentiated effector memory CD45RA+ cells. V gene TRBV9 combines with J gene TRBJ1-3, with D possibly being TRBD1 (5 bases). The receptor was isolated from a man younger than 35 in good health. Sequencing input: naive CD8+ T cells sorted from blood. The CDR3 protein is CASSVVGAAGNTIYF. As DNA, the CDR3 is TGTGCCAGCAGCGTAGTAGGGGCCGCTGGAAACACCATATATTTT.